This T cell receptor beta chain was captured by sequencing in a study of shared clonotypes between healthy human individuals. CDR3 length: 17 amino acids. CDR1 is SGDLS and CDR2 is YYNGEE in the germline V gene. The V gene lost 3 bases and the J gene lost 1 base, with 19 bases spanning the gap. Only in-frame clones appear in the TCRdb table, and some are missing; sequencing was by immunoSEQ multiplex PCR. The sample has approximately 1.1 million clones, around 78% seen once. Sequences were obtained from memory CD4+ T cells from PBMCs. Subset of the sample: CD45RA-negative fraction. The rearrangement joins TRBV9 to TRBJ1-1; D is possibly TRBD1 (5 bases). The TCR was taken from a man younger than 35 in good health. Some clones in this sample may be carry-over from other donors' samples. The CDR3 is CASSARHPGERNTEAFF. In DNA form, the CDR3 reads TGTGCCAGCAGCGCAAGACACCCGGGGGAACGGAACACTGAAGCTTTCTTT.